These 20 T cell receptor beta chains originate from one sample sequenced in a study of T-cell memory formation after mild COVID-19 (dated by TCRdb to the early 2020s). Library construction relied on 5' RACE. Instrument on record: Illumina NovaSeq 6000. TCRdb cleaned the public reads at Q25 with fastp, built clones with MiXCR and kept in-frame beta chains. One record per CDR3 amino acid sequence lists the most common genes and DNA. For this sample the table gives more than 300,000 distinct CDR3 sequences, of which roughly an eighth were detected only once. The ten largest clones take up 20% to 25% of the sample. Input material: PBMCs or a T cell subset sorted from them (not recorded which). Source of these receptors: a man between 18 and 29 years old who had mild COVID-19 (a few samples of this study predate the infection). The sample titles of this study are shuffled in the database, so cell type and time point are left out; the donor was told from shared clones.

The V gene is TRBV4-3, the J gene TRBJ2-2; D call uncertain. The CDR3 covers 13 residues. V was shortened by 3 bases and J by 3 bases, with 5 bases between the two germline ends. The germline gives CDR1 LGHNA, CDR2 YSLEER. The CDR3 DNA reads as TGCGCCAGCAGCCATATCCACACCGGGGAGCTGTTTTTT. Its translation is CASSHIHTGELFF.

This clonotype was recorded at least ten times. J is TRBJ1-5 and V is TRBV11-3; 7 bases fit TRBD1. The CDR3 contains 15 residues. Germline V gene lookup returns CDR1 SGHNT and CDR2 YENEEA. V trimming: 6 bases; J trimming: 4 bases; junction bases outside the gene matches: 9. The CDR3, as DNA: TGTGCCAGCAGTCTCGGGACAGCCATTAATCAGCCCCAGCATTTT. This translates into CASSLGTAINQPQHF. Supplemented by reference TRBV11-3 and TRBJ1-5, the full variable domain reads EAGVVQSPRYKIIEKKQPVAFWCNPISGHNTLYWYLQNLGQGPELLIRYENEEAVDDSQLPKDRFSAERLKGVDSTLKIQPAELGDSAVYLCASSLGTAINQPQHFGDGTRLSIL.

This clonotype turned up a few times. The V and J genes are TRBV21-1 and TRBJ1-5. TRBV21-1 is labeled a pseudogene. The CDR3 has 14 residues. This chain's CDR3 is CALSFLNSNQPQHF. DNA for the CDR3: TGTGCTCTGAGTTTTTTAAATAGCAATCAGCCCCAGCATTTT.

This chain connects TRBV27 to TRBJ1-1; possible D gene TRBD1, 6 bases. V was trimmed by 4 bases and J by 0 bases, leaving 9 bases between them. This CDR3 has 14 residues. Germline values: CDR1 MNHEY, CDR2 SMNVEV (reference sequence). This CDR3 is CASSSYRVNTEAFF. The CDR3 nucleotides read TGTGCCAGCAGTTCCTACAGGGTGAACACTGAAGCTTTCTTT.

This clonotype was recorded a few times. This chain uses TRBV5-6 with TRBJ2-5; 14 positions match TRBD2. The germline V gene encodes CDR1 SGHDT and CDR2 YYEEEE. J lost 2 bases, V lost 4 bases, and 10 bases had no gene match. This CDR3 is built from 18 residues. The CDR3: CASSPEAGTSGGQETQYF. In DNA, the CDR3 is TGTGCCAGCAGCCCTGAAGCCGGGACTAGCGGGGGACAAGAGACCCAGTACTTC.

The CDR3 sequence is CSPGGAAGKNIQYF. In nucleotides, the CDR3 is TGCAGCCCCGGGGGGGCGGCGGGCAAAAACATTCAGTACTTC. The chain is built from TRBV20-1 and TRBJ2-4; 8 bases align to TRBD2. The CDR3 extends over 14 amino acids. Germline loops: CDR1 DFQATT, CDR2 SNEGSKA (reference sequence).

This clonotype was detected only a few times. The rearrangement uses TRBV18 and TRBJ2-7; 7 bases fit TRBD2. The CDR3 is 17 residues long. Trimming at V came to 5 bases and at J to 5 bases, leaving 18 bases not matched to a gene. Germline CDR1 KGHSH, CDR2 LQKENI. In DNA form, the CDR3 reads TGTGCCAGCTCATATGGGTATTATAGGACTAGTGAGAACGAGCAGTACTTC. Translated, it gives CASSYGYYRTSENEQYF. Complete variable domain (other parts from reference TRBV18 and TRBJ2-7): NAGVMQNPRHLVRRRGQEARLRCSPMKGHSHVYWYRQLPEEGLKFMVYLQKENIIDESGMPKERFSAEFPKEGPSILRIQQVVRGDSAAYFCASSYGYYRTSENEQYFGPGTRLTVT.

This clonotype was counted a few times. The DNA for the CDR3 is TGCGCCAGCAGCCAAGCCAGGGGATATACTGAAGCTTTCTTT. Its protein product is CASSQARGYTEAFF. The rearrangement joins TRBV4-3 to TRBJ1-1; a weak D match, TRBD1 (6 bases). CDR3 length: 14 amino acids. Trimming took 1 base from V and 5 from J, leaving 11 bases between them. CDR1 and CDR2 from the germline V gene are LGHNA and YSLEER.

This clonotype came up a few times. The chain links TRBV6-5 to TRBJ1-4; 9 bases align to TRBD1. Germline V gives CDR1 MNHEY, CDR2 SVGAGI. The V gene end was trimmed by 6 bases and the J gene end by 6 bases; junction bases not matched to a gene: 11. The CDR3 is 16 residues long. The CDR3 region is CASSRTDRGVDEKLFF. CDR3 nucleotides: TGTGCCAGCAGCCGCACTGACAGGGGGGTAGATGAAAAACTGTTTTTT.

In nucleotides, the CDR3 is TGTGCCAGCAGTCGGGAGACAGCGAAGAATGGGGCTGAAGCTTTCTTT. Residues: CASSRETAKNGAEAFF. V usage is TRBV6-6 and J usage is TRBJ1-1; TRBD1 is a possible D gene (5 bases). There are 16 residues in the CDR3. Per germline, CDR1 MNHNY and CDR2 SVGAGI (reference sequence). Deletions cut 5 bases from V and 6 bases from J, with 22 bases between.

J is TRBJ1-6 and V is TRBV7-2; no clear D. There are 12 residues in the CDR3. CDR1 and CDR2 (germline): SGHTA, FQGNSA. V lost 5 bases, J lost 9 bases, and 8 bases lay in between. This chain's CDR3 is CASSMRRSPLHF. The CDR3 DNA sequence: TGTGCCAGCAGCATGCGGCGTTCACCCCTCCACTTT. The complete variable domain, with remaining parts taken from reference TRBV7-2 and TRBJ1-6, reads GAGVSQSPSNKVTEKGKDVELRCDPISGHTALYWYRQSLGQGLEFLIYFQGNSAPDKSGLPSDRFSAERTGGSVSTLTIQRTQQEDSAVYLCASSMRRSPLHFGNGTRLTVT.

This clonotype showed up just a few times. The chain uses TRBV9 and TRBJ1-4; D is undetermined. The V and J ends lost 3 bases and 7 bases respectively, with 4 bases between them. Germline CDR1 is SGDLS and CDR2 is YYNGEE. The CDR3 is made up of 11 amino acids. CDR3 loop: CASSDSEKLFF. The CDR3, as DNA: TGTGCCAGCAGCGATAGTGAAAAACTGTTTTTT.

This clonotype was detected a few times. The gene calls are TRBV5-1 and TRBJ2-5; 8 bases align to TRBD1. CDR1 SGHRS and CDR2 YFSETQ come from the germline V gene. V shed 3 bases, J shed 5 bases, and the junction held 6 bases outside the gene matches. There are 14 residues in the CDR3. DNA for the CDR3: TGCGCCAGCAGCTATGGGACAGGCAGTGAGACCCAGTACTTC. Translating gives CASSYGTGSETQYF.

This clonotype occurred a few times. This chain connects TRBV7-9 to TRBJ1-2, with 7 bases matching TRBD1. This CDR3 is 15 amino acids long. Germline CDR1 SEHNR, CDR2 FQNEAQ (reference sequence). The trim removed 4 bases at V and 7 bases at J, leaving 12 bases unmatched. The CDR3 sequence: CASSSETGPAAGYTF. In DNA, the CDR3 is TGTGCCAGCAGCTCAGAGACAGGGCCGGCGGCTGGCTACACCTTC.

This clonotype was picked up a small number of times. V usage is TRBV12-3 or TRBV12-4 and J usage is TRBJ2-6; 7 bases are shared with TRBD1. The CDR3 runs 15 residues. Germline trimming cut 6 bases from V and 2 bases from J; bases unmatched to any gene: 4. CDR3 residues: CASSRQGTGANVLTF. CDR3 coding DNA: TGTGCCAGCAGCCGACAGGGCACTGGGGCCAACGTCCTGACTTTC.

This clonotype has only a few counts. The J gene is TRBJ1-2, the V gene TRBV7-2; D gene uncertain. The CDR3 is 12 amino acids. Germline CDR1 is SGHTA and CDR2 is FQGNSA. V shed 3 bases and J shed 8 bases, with 10 bases lying between them. DNA of the CDR3: TGTGCCAGCAGCTTCAGCACGGCGGGCTACACCTTC. It codes for CASSFSTAGYTF.

The chain combines TRBV12-3 or TRBV12-4 with TRBJ2-5; D uncertain. V lost 5 bases to trimming and J lost 5 bases, with 6 bases between them. The CDR3 has 11 residues. The CDR3 loop reads CASSIRETQYF. The CDR3 DNA reads TGTGCCAGCAGTATTAGGGAGACCCAGTACTTC.

In this sample, this clonotype turned up many times. This chain uses TRBV12-3 or TRBV12-4 with TRBJ2-7; D is undetermined. The V gene lost 2 bases and the J gene lost 2 bases, with 19 bases spanning the gap. The CDR3 runs to 17 residues. In DNA form, the CDR3 reads TGTGCCAGCAGTTTACTCTTAGGTCTCACTGGGCCCTACGAGCAGTACGTC. It yields the protein CASSLLLGLTGPYEQYV.

The chain links TRBV15 to TRBJ1-6; TRBD1 matches at 8 bases. The CDR3 is 16 amino acids. V was clipped by 3 bases and J by 6 bases; unmatched bases: 7. Germline V gene sequence: CDR1 LNHNV, CDR2 YYDKDF (reference sequence). CDR3 DNA: TGTGCCACCAGCAGCCTGACAGGGGCCGGTAATTCACCCCTCCACTTT. Translating gives CATSSLTGAGNSPLHF.

At least ten counts were recorded for this clonotype. CDR3 protein: CSVELANVETQYF. Here the CDR3 DNA reads TGCAGCGTTGAATTGGCGAACGTGGAGACCCAGTACTTC. The chain employs TRBV29-1 and TRBJ2-5, with no clear D. The CDR3 runs 13 residues. The V gene lost 2 bases and the J gene lost 5 bases, with 12 bases spanning the gap. CDR1 is SQVTM, CDR2 ANQGSEA, per germline. Using reference TRBV29-1 and TRBJ2-5 for the parts outside the CDR3, the full variable domain is SAVISQKPSRDICQRGTSLTIQCQVDSQVTMMFWYRQQPGQSLTLIATANQGSEATYESGFVIDKFPISRPNLTFSTLTVSNMSPEDSSIYLCSVELANVETQYFGPGTRLLVL.